The clone carrying this T cell receptor beta chain was counted at least ten times. Its target is not known. The data belong to a study of neurological immune-mediated disorders. Study-level results: The highest TCR clonal expansion occurred in HTLV-1-associated myelopathy; multiple sclerosis fell below healthy controls.

Germline CDR1 is DFQATT and CDR2 is SNEGSKA (reference sequence). V lost 6 bases to trimming and J lost 10 bases, with 13 bases between them. The CDR3 loop spans 12 amino acids. With 10-nucleotide random UMIs, 5'RACE was used to make the cDNA. Every sequencing run drew on 15-18 subjects and yielded over 160 million TCR-beta sequences. From the 5' RACE reads, TCRdb called clonotypes with MiXCR, one entry per CDR3 protein. The table records roughly 23,000 distinct CDR3 sequences, 10% of them present only once. The material sequenced was PBMCs. The TCR sequence derives from a woman aged 60-75 years with HTLV-1-associated myelopathy (HAM/TSP). V gene TRBV20-1 combines with J gene TRBJ1-6; D gene unclear. The CDR3 nucleotides read TGCAGTGCCTCCGACCTGGGATCACCCCTCCACTTT. As protein: CSASDLGSPLHF.